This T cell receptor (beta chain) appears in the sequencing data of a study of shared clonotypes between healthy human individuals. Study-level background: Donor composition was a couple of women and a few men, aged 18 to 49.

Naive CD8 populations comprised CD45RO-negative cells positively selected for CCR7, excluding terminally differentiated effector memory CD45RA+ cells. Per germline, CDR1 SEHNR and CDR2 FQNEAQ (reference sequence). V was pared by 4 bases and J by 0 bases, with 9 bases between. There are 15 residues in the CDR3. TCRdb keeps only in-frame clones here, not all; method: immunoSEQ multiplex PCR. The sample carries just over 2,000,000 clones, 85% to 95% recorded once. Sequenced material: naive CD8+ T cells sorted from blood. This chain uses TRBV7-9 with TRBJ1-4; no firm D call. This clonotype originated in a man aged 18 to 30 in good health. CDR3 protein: CASSSAVATNEKLFF. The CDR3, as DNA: TGTGCCAGCAGCTCCGCGGTAGCAACTAATGAAAAACTGTTTTTT.